What follows are 10 T cell receptor beta chains derived from one specimen sequenced in a study of T cells after yellow fever vaccination. TCRdb re-analysed the 5' RACE reads in MiXCR, keeping a single row per CDR3 protein. The sample contains hundreds of thousands of distinct CDR3 sequences, roughly 8.7% of which appear only once. Sample: CD4+ T cells sorted from PBMCs, taken 5 days after the yellow fever booster vaccination. Source of these receptors: a man between 18 and 35 years old who received the YFV17D yellow fever vaccine.

The chain employs TRBV4-3 and TRBJ2-3; D is unclear. Germline lookup yields CDR1 LGHNA and CDR2 YSLEER. The CDR3 is 15 residues long. The V gene lost 1 base and the J gene lost 4 bases, with 12 bases spanning the gap. The chain's CDR3 is CASSQGSREADTQYF. DNA for the CDR3: TGCGCCAGCAGCCAAGGTTCGAGAGAGGCAGATACGCAGTATTTT.

The chain couples TRBV20-1 to TRBJ2-7; D unresolved. Germline V gives CDR1 DFQATT, CDR2 SNEGSKA (reference sequence). The CDR3 sequence is 14 residues long. V lost 6 bases, J lost 1 base, and 16 bases lay in between. The CDR3 DNA is TGCAGTGCCCCCGTTCCGTCTGCTTCCTACGAGCAGTACTTC. It codes for CSAPVPSASYEQYF.

This clonotype has at least ten counts. This chain joins TRBV11-2 and TRBJ2-7; 9 bases align to TRBD1. The CDR3 is 13 residues long. Germline CDR1 and CDR2: SGHAT and FQNNGV. Trimming took 5 bases from V and 4 from J; bases not matched to a gene: 3. The CDR3, as DNA: TGTGCCAGCAGCCTGACAGGGGGATACGAGCAGTACTTC. Amino acids: CASSLTGGYEQYF. The whole variable domain, remainder taken from reference TRBV11-2 and TRBJ2-7, is EAGVAQSPRYKIIEKRQSVAFWCNPISGHATLYWYQQILGQGPKLLIQFQNNGVVDDSQLPKDRFSAERLKGVDSTLKIQPAKLEDSAVYLCASSLTGGYEQYFGPGTRLTVT.

CDR3 in DNA: TGTGCCAGCACCCCACTTGTCCTGACGAGAGGGGTCTCCACAGATACGCAGTATTTT. This sequence encodes CASTPLVLTRGVSTDTQYF. The chain couples TRBV5-4 to TRBJ2-3; D is perhaps TRBD1 or TRBD2 (5 bases each). The CDR3 consists of 19 residues. The V gene lost 6 bases and the J gene lost 2 bases, with 28 bases spanning the gap. From germline, CDR1 is SGHNT and CDR2 YYREEE (reference sequence). Filled out from reference TRBV5-4 and TRBJ2-3, the complete variable domain reads ETGVTQSPTHLIKTRGQQVTLRCSSQSGHNTVSWYQQALGQGPQFIFQYYREEENGRGNFPPRFSGLQFPNYSSELNVNALELDDSALYLCASTPLVLTRGVSTDTQYFGPGTRLTVL.

The chain recombines TRBV4-2 with TRBJ2-3; weak D call: TRBD2 (5 bases). The CDR3 runs 17 residues. The V end lost 0 bases, the J end lost 4 bases, and 17 bases lay between the germline ends. The V gene's germline CDR1 is LGHNA and CDR2 YNFKEQ. CDR3 loop: CASSQDVVGVLPDTQYF. The CDR3 coding sequence is TGTGCCAGCAGCCAAGATGTGGTCGGGGTATTGCCAGATACGCAGTATTTT.

This sequence joins TRBV6-2 or TRBV6-3 and TRBJ2-5, with TRBD1 matching 10 bases. V lost 6 bases to trimming and J lost 5 bases; unmatched junction nucleotides: 24. The CDR3 has 20 residues. Germline V gives CDR1 MNHEY, CDR2 SVGEGT. DNA of the CDR3: TGTGCCAGCAGACGTAGGTGGGGACAGGGGAAAAGGGGAGAGGTGGAGACCCAGTACTTC. This encodes CASRRRWGQGKRGEVETQYF.

This clonotype was counted only a few times. The gene calls are TRBV5-1 and TRBJ1-1; perhaps TRBD1 as D (6 bases). Germline values: CDR1 SGHRS, CDR2 YFSETQ. The CDR3 is 16 residues long. V was shortened by 2 bases and J by 4 bases, with 18 bases between the two germline ends. For the CDR3, the DNA is TGCGCCAGCAGCTTATCCTACAGGGCGGCGAGCACTGAAGCTTTCTTT. Protein: CASSLSYRAASTEAFF.

This clonotype was detected ten times or more. The V gene is TRBV7-8, the J gene TRBJ2-3, with TRBD2 identical over 10 bases. The CDR3 spans 17 residues. J was trimmed by 4 bases and V by 1 base; bases with no gene match: 8. The germline gives CDR1 SGHVS, CDR2 FQNEAQ. CDR3 sequence (DNA): TGTGCCAGCAGCTTAGTGGCTAGCGGGGGACCCCCAGATACGCAGTATTTT. This gives the protein CASSLVASGGPPDTQYF.

This clonotype showed up just a few times. The gene calls are TRBV20-1 and TRBJ1-5; D not resolved. The CDR3 is 15 residues long. Germline CDR1 and CDR2: DFQATT and SNEGSKA (reference sequence). Trimming shortened V by 4 bases and J by 5 bases, and 18 bases separated the two germline ends. The CDR3 reads CSANSPRLGDQPQHF. DNA of the CDR3: TGCAGTGCTAATTCCCCGAGACTTGGCGATCAGCCCCAGCATTTT.

The chain joins TRBV7-9 to TRBJ2-3, with D possibly matching TRBD2 (6 bases). The CDR3 length is 15 residues. The V and J ends lost 1 base and 2 bases respectively, with 10 bases between them. Germline V gene sequence: CDR1 SEHNR, CDR2 FQNEAQ (reference sequence). The CDR3: CASSLEWRDTDTQYF. CDR3 in DNA: TGTGCCAGCAGCTTAGAATGGCGGGACACAGATACGCAGTATTTT.